The clone carrying this TCR beta chain appeared many times. Its antigen remains unknown. Losses at the gene ends were 11 bases for V and 2 bases for J; bases not matched to a gene: 6. Germline lookup yields CDR1 LGHDT and CDR2 YNNKEL (reference sequence). CDR3 length: 12 residues. Using unique molecular identifiers, the investigators prepared the TCRbeta library. In TCRdb, the PCR reads were re-called with MiXCR into one record per CDR3 protein. The sample lists approximately 220,000 distinct CDR3 sequences, approximately 17% occurring once. The data were obtained in a study of T-cell reconstitution after alpha-beta-depleted transplantation in children. Findings of the study overall: Reportedly, roughly two months post-transplant, alpha-beta T cells arose from several hundred expanded graft clones.

Sequences were derived from PBMCs, mostly from graft donor cells, sampled 360 days after TCRalphabeta/CD19-depleted stem cell transplant. This sequence joins TRBV3-1 and TRBJ2-7, with 7 bases matching TRBD1. This clonotype originated in a male patient aged 2 to 10 who had a stem cell transplant for acute lymphoblastic leukemia, so the T cells may come from the graft donor. CDR3 sequence (DNA): TGTGCCGGACTGGGACAGACCTACGAGCAGTACTTC. This codes for CAGLGQTYEQYF.